Below, one T cell receptor (beta chain) is given with its context. The antigen it binds to is not known. Per-base qualities were not stored, and no clone one base away is much larger. The library was produced with the immunoSEQ multiplex PCR assay. To provide template for TCR sequencing, every sample had RNA extracted and reverse transcribed into cDNA. SuperScript III was used for first-strand cDNA synthesis, primed with a 2:1 mix of oligo-dT and random hexamers. A synthetic immune receptor repertoire was used to gauge amplification bias, and whatever bias remained was removed computationally. Per the original workflow: Raw reads were preprocessed to remove errors, and CDR3 was defined by IMGT conventions from the conserved cysteine to phenylalanine. Clonality was computed by normalizing Shannon entropy by log2 of the number of productive unique TCRs and subtracting the result from 1. Scalp TCRbeta sequences were cross-referenced with sorted blood CD4 and CD8 repertoires so that the CD4 or CD8 identity of scalp clones could be inferred. TCRdb obtained this table from immuneACCESS and retained in-frame rearrangements with V and J assigned. These tables miss some clones; where compared with another copy, unresolved V genes account for less than half of the shortfall, and the remainder is unexplained. V and J calls and clone size are copied from that table; D and trimming were computed from the DNA. The sample has roughly 150,000 clones on record, more than 75% of them singletons. The ten biggest clones cover roughly 16% of the sample.

The time point tag for this specimen amounts to: baseline before oral tofacitinib. Peripheral blood and lesional scalp punch biopsies were obtained from patients with alopecia areata. After PBMCs were isolated by density centrifugation and stained for CD3, CD4 and CD8, a FACSAria was used to sort CD4+ and CD8+ T cells. The data stem from a study of CD8+ T cells in alopecia areata (dated by TCRdb to the late 2010s). Regarding the study in general: Treated patients were enrolled in an open-label pilot trial of oral tofacitinib at 5 to 10 mg twice daily for moderate-to-severe alopecia areata. Patients stayed on tofacitinib for 6 to 18 months and then had 6 months of follow-up off drug so that delayed response and recurrence could be assessed. The study used high-throughput TCRbeta sequencing to examine T cell clonal expansion in alopecia areata, in both the C3H/HeJ mouse model and human patients. In humans, TCRbeta sequencing was performed on scalp tissue and on sorted CD4+ and CD8+ peripheral blood T cells from healthy controls and from patients with patchy or totalis/universalis alopecia areata. Tofacitinib-treated patients had biopsies at baseline and at 4 and 24 weeks of treatment, with a later scalp biopsy in several patients. Scalp clonality was compared among normal scalp (n=4), patchy alopecia areata scalp (n=8), and alopecia totalis/universalis scalp (n=8). RNA came from the PAXgene miRNA kit for fixed scalp, the miRNeasy kit for PBMCs, and the RNeasy kit for mouse skin. immunoSEQ multiplex PCR using 35 Vbeta forward primers and 13 Jbeta reverse primers was used to amplify TCRbeta CDR3 regions.

The CDR3 measures 14 amino acids from cysteine to phenylalanine. CDR3 DNA is the only sequence kept; it has 42 bases, read in frame from the first base. The junction carries 9 bases between V and J, which are trimmed by 3 bases and 2 bases respectively. The germline V gene sets CDR1 to SGHAT and CDR2 to FQNNGV. Study-wide findings and limitations: Scalp TCR repertoire analysis is complicated because resident alphabeta T cells in normal human skin are also sequenced, whereas mouse skin is dominated by gammadelta T cells. Compared with mice, TCR sequences shared between patients were less clear, possibly partly because of HLA diversity across the patient population. Higher clonality and more expanded CD8+ clones were observed in lesional scalp than in normal scalp, particularly in alopecia totalis/universalis, a finding suggestive of antigenic drive.

The V and J segments used are TRBV11-2 and TRBJ2-3; the D gene is possibly TRBD2, with 5 bases matching. The source material was CD8+ T cells sorted from blood, sampled at week 0. The sequence was obtained from a human donor with alopecia areata. In nucleotide form, the sequence is TGTGCCAGCAGCTTCTCGACTACCACAGATACGCAGTATTTT. It encodes CASSFSTTTDTQYF.